Shown below are 12 T cell receptor beta chains from a single sample sequenced in a study of cytomegalovirus exposure and HLA in healthy donors. The PCR ran on 60 Vbeta and 13 Jbeta primers. Sequenced by immunoSEQ multiplex PCR; TCRdb stores in-frame clones only, minus some. The sample shows 150,000 or so clones, roughly 84% of them seen only once. Input material: PBMCs. These receptors all come from a man aged 18-30 years in good health and CMV-seronegative.

V and J are TRBV5-4 and TRBJ2-5; 10 bases are shared with TRBD2. The CDR3 has 18 amino acids. Germline CDR1 SGHNT, CDR2 YYREEE (reference sequence). V lost 4 bases and J lost 7; bases outside the gene matches: 19. CDR3 DNA: TGTGCCAGCAGCCCCCGGGTCACTAGCGGGGACCTCGGGGGGACCCAGTACTTC. Translation: CASSPRVTSGDLGGTQYF.

The chain has TRBV7-2 and TRBJ2-7; maybe TRBD1 (7 bases). The CDR3 sequence is 14 residues long. The V end lost 4 bases, the J end lost 0 bases, and 10 bases lay between the germline ends. Germline V gives CDR1 SGHTA, CDR2 FQGNSA. This CDR3 is CASSSGGSSYEQYF. The DNA of the CDR3 is TGTGCCAGCAGCTCAGGGGGGAGCTCCTACGAGCAGTACTTC. Combining the CDR3 with reference TRBV7-2 and TRBJ2-7 gives the whole variable domain GAGVSQSPSNKVTEKGKDVELRCDPISGHTALYWYRQSLGQGLEFLIYFQGNSAPDKSGLPSDRFSAERTGGSVSTLTIQRTQQEDSAVYLCASSSGGSSYEQYFGPGTRLTVT.

The rearrangement links TRBV9 to TRBJ1-2; D gene uncertain. The germline V and J ends were trimmed by 0 bases and 5 bases, with 8 bases remaining between them. The CDR3 totals 13 residues. CDR1 SGDLS and CDR2 YYNGEE come from the germline V gene. The CDR3 protein is CASSVDRGYGYTF. CDR3 nucleotides: TGTGCCAGCAGCGTAGACAGAGGGTATGGCTACACCTTC.

V gene TRBV5-4 combines with J gene TRBJ1-3; D ambiguous. Germline V gene lookup returns CDR1 SGHNT and CDR2 YYREEE (reference sequence). The germline V and J ends were trimmed by 7 bases and 5 bases, with 16 bases remaining between them. The CDR3 is 14 amino acids. CDR3 nucleotides: TGTGCCAGCTCCCAGGAGGGAGTCAGAAACACCATATATTTT. The encoded protein is CASSQEGVRNTIYF.

CDR3 in amino acids: CASSLRWAQLTKNTEAFF. The CDR3, as DNA: TGTGCCAGCAGCTTAAGATGGGCACAACTCACAAAGAACACTGAAGCTTTCTTT. This rearrangement joins TRBV7-3 to TRBJ1-1; D uncertain. V was pared by 1 base and J by 1 base, with 19 bases between. CDR3 length equals 18 residues. Germline values: CDR1 SGHTA, CDR2 FQGTGA.

J is TRBJ2-7 and V is TRBV10-3; TRBD2 matches 9 bases. Germline CDR1 and CDR2: ENHRY and SYGVKD. Unmatched junction bases numbered 12, after V lost 6 bases and J lost 0 bases. This CDR3 has 17 residues. CDR3 amino acids: CAIRASLLAGDSYEQYF. CDR3 in DNA: TGTGCCATCAGGGCCTCTTTGTTAGCGGGAGACTCCTACGAGCAGTACTTC.

The gene calls are TRBV11-2 and TRBJ2-3; 10 bases line up with TRBD2. Germline V gives CDR1 SGHAT, CDR2 FQNNGV. The CDR3 sequence is 16 residues long. J gave up 0 bases and V 0 bases, and 0 bases lay outside the gene matches. CDR3 bases: TGTGCCAGCAGCTTAGAACTAGCGGGGAGCACAGATACGCAGTATTTT. Its protein product is CASSLELAGSTDTQYF.

This sequence joins TRBV19 and TRBJ2-4, with a possible D match to TRBD2 (6 bases). The CDR3 has 16 residues. With 7 bases removed from V and 4 bases from J, the gap between germline ends came to 20 bases. In germline, CDR1 is LNHDA, CDR2 SQIVND (reference sequence). The CDR3 region has the DNA TGTGCCAGTACCGATACACGGAGGGGAATGAAAAACATTCAGTACTTC. As protein: CASTDTRRGMKNIQYF.

The chain is built from TRBV6-5 and TRBJ1-2, with D possibly being TRBD1 (5 bases). Trimming cost V 5 bases and J 2 bases, with 9 bases left between them. This CDR3 spans 13 amino acids. Germline V gene sequence: CDR1 MNHEY, CDR2 SVGAGI. This CDR3 reads CASSRAGNYGYTF. DNA for the CDR3: TGTGCCAGCAGTCGGGCAGGGAACTATGGCTACACCTTC.

Concerning this clone itself: One junction end does not reproduce the germline sequence, and a read error may be involved. The chain combines TRBV6-4 with TRBJ2-2; the match to TRBD1 covers 12 bases. The V gene's germline CDR1 is MRHNA and CDR2 SNTAGT. This CDR3 comprises 14 residues. The CDR3 nucleotides read TGTGCCAGCAGTACCGGGACAGGGGGCGGGGAGGTGTTTTTT. Encoded protein: CASSTGTGGGEVFF.

This clone was detected a few times. The chain employs TRBV11-3 and TRBJ1-2; perhaps TRBD1 as D (5 bases). The germline V gene has CDR1 SGHNT and CDR2 YENEEA. Trimming took off 2 bases at V and 4 bases at J, with 17 bases between the two ends. The CDR3 covers 16 residues. CDR3 loop: CASSLFPLGGAYGYTF. In nucleotides, the CDR3 is TGTGCCAGCAGCTTATTCCCGTTGGGGGGTGCCTATGGCTACACCTTC. Complete variable domain (other parts from reference TRBV11-3 and TRBJ1-2): EAGVVQSPRYKIIEKKQPVAFWCNPISGHNTLYWYLQNLGQGPELLIRYENEEAVDDSQLPKDRFSAERLKGVDSTLKIQPAELGDSAVYLCASSLFPLGGAYGYTFGSGTRLTVV.

This clone was seen a single time. The chain couples TRBV9 to TRBJ2-2; D is ambiguous. This CDR3 is 14 amino acids long. Germline V lookup: CDR1 SGDLS, CDR2 YYNGEE. Deletions cut 0 bases from V and 6 bases from J, with 9 bases between. CDR3 protein: CASSVGERSGELFF. The CDR3 DNA reads TGTGCCAGCAGCGTAGGCGAACGCTCCGGGGAGCTGTTTTTT.